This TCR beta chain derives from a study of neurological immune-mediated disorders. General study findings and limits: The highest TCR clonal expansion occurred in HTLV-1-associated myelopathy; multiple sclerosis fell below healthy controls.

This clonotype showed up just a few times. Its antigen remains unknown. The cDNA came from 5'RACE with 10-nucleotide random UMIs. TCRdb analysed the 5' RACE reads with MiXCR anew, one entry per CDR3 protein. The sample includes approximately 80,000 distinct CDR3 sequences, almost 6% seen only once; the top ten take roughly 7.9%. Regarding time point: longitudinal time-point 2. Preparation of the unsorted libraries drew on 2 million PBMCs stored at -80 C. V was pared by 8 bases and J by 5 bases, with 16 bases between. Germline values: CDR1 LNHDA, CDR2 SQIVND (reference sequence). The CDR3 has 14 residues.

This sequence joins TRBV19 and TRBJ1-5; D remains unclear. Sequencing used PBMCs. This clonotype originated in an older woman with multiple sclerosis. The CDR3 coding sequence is TGTGCCAGTCGTCCGAACCTCTTGGATCAGCCCCAGCATTTT. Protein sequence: CASRPNLLDQPQHF. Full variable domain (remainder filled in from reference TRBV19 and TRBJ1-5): DGGITQSPKYLFRKEGQNVTLSCEQNLNHDAMYWYRQDPGQGLRLIYYSQIVNDFQKGDIAEGYSVSREKKESFPLTVTSAQKNPTAFYLCASRPNLLDQPQHFGDGTRLSIL.